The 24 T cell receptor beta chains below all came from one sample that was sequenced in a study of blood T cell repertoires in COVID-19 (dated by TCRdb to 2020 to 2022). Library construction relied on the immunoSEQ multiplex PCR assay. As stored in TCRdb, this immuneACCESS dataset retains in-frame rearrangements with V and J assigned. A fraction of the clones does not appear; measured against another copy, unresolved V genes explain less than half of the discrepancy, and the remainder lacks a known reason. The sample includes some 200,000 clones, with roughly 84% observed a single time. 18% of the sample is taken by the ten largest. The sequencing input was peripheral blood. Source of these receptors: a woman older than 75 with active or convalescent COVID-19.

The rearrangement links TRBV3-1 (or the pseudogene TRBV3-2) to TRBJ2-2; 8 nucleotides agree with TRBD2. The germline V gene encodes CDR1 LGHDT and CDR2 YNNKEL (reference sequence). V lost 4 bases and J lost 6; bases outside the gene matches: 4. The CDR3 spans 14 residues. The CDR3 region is CASSPQTSAGELFF. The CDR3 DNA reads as TGTGCCAGCAGCCCCCAGACTAGCGCCGGGGAGCTGTTTTTT.

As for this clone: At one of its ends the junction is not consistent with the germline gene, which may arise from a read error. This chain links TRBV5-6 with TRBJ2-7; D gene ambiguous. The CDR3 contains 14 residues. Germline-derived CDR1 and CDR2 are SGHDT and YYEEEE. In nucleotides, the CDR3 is TGTGCCAGCAGCTTGAAACACCCGCTAATCGAGCGGTACTTC. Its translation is CASSLKHPLIERYF.

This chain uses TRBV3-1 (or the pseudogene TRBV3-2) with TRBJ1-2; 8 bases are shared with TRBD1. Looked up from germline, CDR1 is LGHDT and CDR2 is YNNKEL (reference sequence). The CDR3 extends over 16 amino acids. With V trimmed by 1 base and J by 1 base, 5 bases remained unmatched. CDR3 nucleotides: TGTGCCAGCAGCCAAGCTCAACAGGGGGTTAACTATGGCTACACCTTC. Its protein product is CASSQAQQGVNYGYTF.

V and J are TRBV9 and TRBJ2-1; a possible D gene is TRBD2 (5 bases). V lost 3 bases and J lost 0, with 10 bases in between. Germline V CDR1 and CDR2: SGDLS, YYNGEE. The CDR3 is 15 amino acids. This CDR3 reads CASSATGSSYNEQFF. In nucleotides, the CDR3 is TGTGCCAGCAGCGCCACGGGGAGCTCCTACAATGAGCAGTTCTTC. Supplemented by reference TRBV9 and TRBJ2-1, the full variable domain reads DSGVTQTPKHLITATGQRVTLRCSPRSGDLSVYWYQQSLDQGLQFLIQYYNGEERAKGNILERFSAQQFPDLHSELNLSSLELGDSALYFCASSATGSSYNEQFFGPGTRLTVL.

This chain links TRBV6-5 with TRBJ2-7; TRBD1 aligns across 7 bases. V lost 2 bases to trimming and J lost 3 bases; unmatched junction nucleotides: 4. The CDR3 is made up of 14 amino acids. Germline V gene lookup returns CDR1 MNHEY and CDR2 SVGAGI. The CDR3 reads CASSYQGQYYEQYF. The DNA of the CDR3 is TGTGCCAGCAGTTACCAGGGACAGTACTACGAGCAGTACTTC.

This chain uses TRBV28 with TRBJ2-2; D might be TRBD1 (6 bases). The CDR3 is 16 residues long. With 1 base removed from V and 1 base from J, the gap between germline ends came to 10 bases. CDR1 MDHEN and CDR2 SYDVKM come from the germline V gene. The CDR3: CASSLLLTGNTGELFF. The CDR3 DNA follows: TGTGCCAGCAGTTTATTGTTGACAGGGAACACCGGGGAGCTGTTTTTT. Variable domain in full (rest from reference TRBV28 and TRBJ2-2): DVKVTQSSRYLVKRTGEKVFLECVQDMDHENMFWYRQDPGLGLRLIYFSYDVKMKEKGDIPEGYSVSREKKERFSLILESASTNQTSMYLCASSLLLTGNTGELFFGEGSRLTVL.

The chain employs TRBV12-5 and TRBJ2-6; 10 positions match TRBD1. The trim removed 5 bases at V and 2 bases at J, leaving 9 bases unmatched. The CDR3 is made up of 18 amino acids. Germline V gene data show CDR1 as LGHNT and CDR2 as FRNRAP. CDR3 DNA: TGTGCTAGTGGTACGAAGTGGGGACAGGGGACTGGGGCCAACGTCCTGACTTTC. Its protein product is CASGTKWGQGTGANVLTF.

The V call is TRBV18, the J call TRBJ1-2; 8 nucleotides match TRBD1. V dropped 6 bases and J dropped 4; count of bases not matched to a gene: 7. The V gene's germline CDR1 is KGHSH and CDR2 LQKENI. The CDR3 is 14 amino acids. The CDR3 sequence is CASSLGQGAYGYTF. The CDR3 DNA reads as TGTGCCAGCTCTCTCGGACAGGGCGCCTATGGCTACACCTTC.

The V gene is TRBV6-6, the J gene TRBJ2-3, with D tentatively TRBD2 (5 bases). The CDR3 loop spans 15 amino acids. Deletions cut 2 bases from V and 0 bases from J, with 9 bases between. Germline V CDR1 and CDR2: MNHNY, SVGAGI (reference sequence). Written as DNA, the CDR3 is TGTGCCAGCAGTTACATGAGGGCTAGCACAGATACGCAGTATTTT. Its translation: CASSYMRASTDTQYF.

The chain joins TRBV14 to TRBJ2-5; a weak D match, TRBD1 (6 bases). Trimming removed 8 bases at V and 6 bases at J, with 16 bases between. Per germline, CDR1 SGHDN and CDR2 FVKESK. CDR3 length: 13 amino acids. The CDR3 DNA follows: TGTGCCAGCGCAGACTGGGGGCTGAAGACCCAGTACTTC. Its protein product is CASADWGLKTQYF.

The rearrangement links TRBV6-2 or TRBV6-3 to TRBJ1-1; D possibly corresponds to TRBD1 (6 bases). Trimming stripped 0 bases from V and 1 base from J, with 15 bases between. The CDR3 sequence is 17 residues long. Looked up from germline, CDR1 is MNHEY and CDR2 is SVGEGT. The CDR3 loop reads CASSYSIGGRENTEAFF. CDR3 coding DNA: TGTGCCAGCAGTTACTCTATCGGGGGGCGGGAGAACACTGAAGCTTTCTTT.

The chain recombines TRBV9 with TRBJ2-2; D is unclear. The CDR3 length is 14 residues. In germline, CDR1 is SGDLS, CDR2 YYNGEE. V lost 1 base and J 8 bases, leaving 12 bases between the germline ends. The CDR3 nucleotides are TGTGCCAGCAGCGTAATCGGTGTCCCGGGGGAGCTGTTTTTT. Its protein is CASSVIGVPGELFF.

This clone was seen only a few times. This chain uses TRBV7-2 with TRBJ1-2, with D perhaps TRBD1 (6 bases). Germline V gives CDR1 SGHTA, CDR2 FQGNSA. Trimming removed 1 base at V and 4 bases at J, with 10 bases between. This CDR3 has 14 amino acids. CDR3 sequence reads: CASSLDQGPYGYTF. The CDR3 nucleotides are TGTGCCAGCAGCTTAGATCAGGGGCCCTATGGCTACACCTTC.

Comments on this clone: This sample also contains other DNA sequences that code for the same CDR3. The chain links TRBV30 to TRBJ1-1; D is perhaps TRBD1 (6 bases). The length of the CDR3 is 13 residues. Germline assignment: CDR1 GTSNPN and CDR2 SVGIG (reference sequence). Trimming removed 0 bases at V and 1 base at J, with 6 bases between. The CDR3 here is CAWSVQGNTEAFF. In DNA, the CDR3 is TGTGCCTGGAGTGTACAGGGGAACACTGAAGCTTTCTTT.

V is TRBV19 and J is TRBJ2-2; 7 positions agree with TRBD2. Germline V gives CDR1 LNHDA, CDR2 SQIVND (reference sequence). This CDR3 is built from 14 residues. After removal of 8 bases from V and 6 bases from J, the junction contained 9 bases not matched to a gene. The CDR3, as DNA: TGTGCCAGTCACGAGGTGGGGAGGGCCGGGGAGCTGTTTTTT. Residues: CASHEVGRAGELFF.

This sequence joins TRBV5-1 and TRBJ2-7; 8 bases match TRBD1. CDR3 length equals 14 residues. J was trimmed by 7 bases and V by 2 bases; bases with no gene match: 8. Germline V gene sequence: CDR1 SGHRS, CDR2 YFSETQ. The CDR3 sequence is CASSLDRGSGEQYF. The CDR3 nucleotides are TGCGCCAGCAGCTTAGACAGGGGTTCGGGGGAGCAGTACTTC.

CDR3 region: CASSLQGMGNTEAFF. CDR3 in DNA: TGCGCCAGCAGCTTGCAGGGTATGGGGAACACTGAAGCTTTCTTT. This chain connects TRBV5-1 to TRBJ1-1, with a weak D call TRBD1 (5 bases). The V end lost 1 base, the J end lost 1 base, and 11 bases lay between the germline ends. Germline values: CDR1 SGHRS, CDR2 YFSETQ. The CDR3 contains 15 residues.

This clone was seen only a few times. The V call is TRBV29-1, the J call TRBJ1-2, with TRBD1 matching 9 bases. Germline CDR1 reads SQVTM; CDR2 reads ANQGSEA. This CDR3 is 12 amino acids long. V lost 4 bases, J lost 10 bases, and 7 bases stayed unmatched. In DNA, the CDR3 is TGCAGCGTTGGATCGGGACAGGGTCACTACACCTTC. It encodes CSVGSGQGHYTF.

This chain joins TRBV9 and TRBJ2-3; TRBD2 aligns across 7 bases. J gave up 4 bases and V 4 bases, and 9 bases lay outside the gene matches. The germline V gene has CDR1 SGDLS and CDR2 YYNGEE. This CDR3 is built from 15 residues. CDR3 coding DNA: TGTGCCAGCAGCCCCCGTCCCAGCGGGGCAGATACGCAGTATTTT. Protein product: CASSPRPSGADTQYF.

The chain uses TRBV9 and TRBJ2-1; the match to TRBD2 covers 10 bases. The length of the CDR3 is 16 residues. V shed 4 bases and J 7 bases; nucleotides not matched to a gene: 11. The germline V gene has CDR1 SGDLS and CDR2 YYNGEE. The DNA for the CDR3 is TGTGCCAGCAGCTTTAGCGGGGGGCCTCCTGGGAATGAGCAGTTCTTC. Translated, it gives CASSFSGGPPGNEQFF.

The CDR3 protein is CASSYRDTQYF. The CDR3 DNA sequence: TGTGCCAGCAGTTACAGGGATACGCAGTATTTT. The chain combines TRBV5-8 with TRBJ2-3; possibly TRBD1 for D (5 bases). This CDR3 is 11 amino acids long. The V gene's germline CDR1 is SGHTS and CDR2 YDEGEE. Trimming took off 5 bases at V and 6 bases at J, with 7 bases between the two ends.

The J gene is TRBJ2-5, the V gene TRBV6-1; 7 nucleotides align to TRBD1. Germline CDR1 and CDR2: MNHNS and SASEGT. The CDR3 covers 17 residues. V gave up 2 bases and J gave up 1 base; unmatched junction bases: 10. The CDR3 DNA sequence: TGTGCCAGCAGTGAAACCCGGGACAGCCCGGGCCAAGAGACCCAGTACTTC. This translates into CASSETRDSPGQETQYF.

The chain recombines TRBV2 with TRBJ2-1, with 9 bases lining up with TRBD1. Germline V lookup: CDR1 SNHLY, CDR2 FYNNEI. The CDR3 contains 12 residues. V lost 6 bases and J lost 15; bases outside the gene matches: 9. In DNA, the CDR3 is TGTGCCAGCAGGCCTCCGGGACAGGGAGGGTTCTTC. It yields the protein CASRPPGQGGFF.

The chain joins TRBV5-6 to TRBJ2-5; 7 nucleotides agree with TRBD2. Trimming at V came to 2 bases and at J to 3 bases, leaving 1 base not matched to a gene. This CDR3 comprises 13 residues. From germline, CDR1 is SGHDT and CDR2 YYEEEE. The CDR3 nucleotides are TGTGCCAGCAGCTTCGGGGGGAAAGAGACCCAGTACTTC. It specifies CASSFGGKETQYF.